This T cell receptor (beta chain) was observed in a study of blood T cells in healthy people across ages. About the research overall: T cells yielded about one barcoded beta molecule per two cells through template switching.

Combining a sample-barcoded 5' primer with a J-beta primer mix, a second PCR ran for 7 to 11 cycles. In TCRdb, the 5' RACE reads were re-called with MiXCR into one record per CDR3 protein. The sample lists roughly 1,500,000 distinct CDR3 sequences; 34% were seen once. Study-level results: Both naive CD4+ cell counts and diversity were greater in long-lived donors than in aged donors. Strong correlation was found linking TCR beta diversity to naive T cell percentage.

Turning to this clonotype: Its antigen is unidentified.

Germline CDR1 reads GTSNPN; CDR2 reads SVGIG (reference sequence). The trim removed 3 bases at V and 4 bases at J, leaving 5 bases unmatched. This CDR3 has 13 amino acids. The V and J genes are TRBV30 and TRBJ1-2; TRBD1 agrees at 7 bases. The receptor's source is a woman in her thirties in good health. Sequenced material: blood. The CDR3 region is CAWSLDRVYGYTF. Here the CDR3 DNA reads TGTGCCTGGAGCCTCGACAGGGTCTATGGCTACACCTTC.